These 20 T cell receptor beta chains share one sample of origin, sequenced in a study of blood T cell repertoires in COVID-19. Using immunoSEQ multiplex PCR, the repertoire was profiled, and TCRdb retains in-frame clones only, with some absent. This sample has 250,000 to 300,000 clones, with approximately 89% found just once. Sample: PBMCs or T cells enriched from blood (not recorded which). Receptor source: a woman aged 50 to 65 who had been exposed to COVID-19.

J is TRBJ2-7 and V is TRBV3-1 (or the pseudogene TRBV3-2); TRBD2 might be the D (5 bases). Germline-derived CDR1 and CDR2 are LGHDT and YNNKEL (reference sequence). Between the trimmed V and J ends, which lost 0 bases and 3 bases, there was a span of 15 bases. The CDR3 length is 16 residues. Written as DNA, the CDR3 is TGTGCCAGCAGCCAAGACCCTGGACGGGGAAACTACGAGCAGTACTTC. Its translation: CASSQDPGRGNYEQYF.

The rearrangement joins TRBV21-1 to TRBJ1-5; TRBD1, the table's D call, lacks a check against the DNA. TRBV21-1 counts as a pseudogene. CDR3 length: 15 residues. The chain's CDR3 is CASSAIDREAQPQHF. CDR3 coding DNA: TGTGCCAGCAGCGCCATAGACAGGGAAGCTCAGCCCCAGCATTTT.

The DNA for the CDR3 is TGTGCCAGCAGTTGGACAGGAATGGGGAATCAGCCCCAGCATTTT. This codes for CASSWTGMGNQPQHF. The chain carries TRBV27 and TRBJ1-5, with 7 bases aligning to TRBD1. CDR1 MNHEY and CDR2 SMNVEV come from the germline V gene (reference sequence). The V gene end was trimmed by 4 bases and the J gene end by 4 bases; junction bases not matched to a gene: 7. The CDR3 spans 15 residues.

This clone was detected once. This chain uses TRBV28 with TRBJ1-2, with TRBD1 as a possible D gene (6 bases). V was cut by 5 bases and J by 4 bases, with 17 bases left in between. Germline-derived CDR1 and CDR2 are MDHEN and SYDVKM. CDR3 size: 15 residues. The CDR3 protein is CASSPRLARGYGYTF. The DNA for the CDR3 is TGTGCCAGCAGTCCAAGACTGGCCAGGGGCTATGGCTACACCTTC.

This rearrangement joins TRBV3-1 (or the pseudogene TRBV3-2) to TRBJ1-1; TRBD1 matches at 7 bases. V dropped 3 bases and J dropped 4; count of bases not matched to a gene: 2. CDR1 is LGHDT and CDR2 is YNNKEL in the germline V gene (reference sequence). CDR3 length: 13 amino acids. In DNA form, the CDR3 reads TGTGCCAGCAGCCAGAGGGGGCCCACTGAAGCTTTCTTT. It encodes CASSQRGPTEAFF.

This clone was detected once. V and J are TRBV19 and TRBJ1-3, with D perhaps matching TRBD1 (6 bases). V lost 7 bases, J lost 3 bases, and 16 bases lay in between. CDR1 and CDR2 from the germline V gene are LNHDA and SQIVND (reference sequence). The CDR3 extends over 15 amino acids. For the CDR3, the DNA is TGTGCCAGTACCATGCAGGGGCTGAGTGGAAACACCATATATTTT. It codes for CASTMQGLSGNTIYF.

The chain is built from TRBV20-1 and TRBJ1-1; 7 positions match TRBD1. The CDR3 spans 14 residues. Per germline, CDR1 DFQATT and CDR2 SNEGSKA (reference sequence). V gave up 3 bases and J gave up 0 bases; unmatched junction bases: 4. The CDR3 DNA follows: TGCAGTGCTAGTGGGACAGCTATGAACACTGAAGCTTTCTTT. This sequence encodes CSASGTAMNTEAFF.

CDR3 sequence reads: CASSSPTSGGPSYNEQFF. CDR3 DNA: TGTGCCAGCAGCTCGCCCACTAGCGGGGGACCCTCCTACAATGAGCAGTTCTTC. V usage is TRBV5-4 and J usage is TRBJ2-1; 11 nucleotides align to TRBD2. J gave up 0 bases and V 3 bases, and 8 bases lay outside the gene matches. The germline V gene has CDR1 SGHNT and CDR2 YYREEE (reference sequence). The CDR3 extends over 18 amino acids.

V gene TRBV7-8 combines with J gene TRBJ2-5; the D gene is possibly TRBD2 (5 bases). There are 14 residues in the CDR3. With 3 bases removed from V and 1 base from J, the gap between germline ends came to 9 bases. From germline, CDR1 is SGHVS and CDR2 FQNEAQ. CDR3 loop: CASSFPGIQETQYF. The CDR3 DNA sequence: TGTGCCAGCAGCTTTCCGGGGATCCAAGAGACCCAGTACTTC. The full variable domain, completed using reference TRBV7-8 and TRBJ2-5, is GAGVSQSPRYKVAKRGQDVALRCDPISGHVSLFWYQQALGQGPEFLTYFQNEAQLDKSGLPSDRFFAERPEGSVSTLKIQRTQQEDSAVYLCASSFPGIQETQYFGPGTRLLVL.

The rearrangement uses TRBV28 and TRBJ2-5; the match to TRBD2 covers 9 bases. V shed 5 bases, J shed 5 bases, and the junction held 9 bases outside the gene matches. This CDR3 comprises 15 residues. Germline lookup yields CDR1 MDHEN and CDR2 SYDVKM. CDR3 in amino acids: CASSTVAGVGETQYF. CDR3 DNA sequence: TGTGCCAGCAGTACCGTAGCGGGGGTTGGGGAGACCCAGTACTTC.

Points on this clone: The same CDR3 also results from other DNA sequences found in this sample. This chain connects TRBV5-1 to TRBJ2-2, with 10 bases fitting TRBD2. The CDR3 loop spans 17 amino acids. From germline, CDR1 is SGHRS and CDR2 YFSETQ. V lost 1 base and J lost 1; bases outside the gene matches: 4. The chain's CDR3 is CASSLSSGGLNTGELFF. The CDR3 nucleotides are TGCGCCAGCAGCTTGTCTAGCGGGGGCCTGAACACCGGGGAGCTGTTTTTT.

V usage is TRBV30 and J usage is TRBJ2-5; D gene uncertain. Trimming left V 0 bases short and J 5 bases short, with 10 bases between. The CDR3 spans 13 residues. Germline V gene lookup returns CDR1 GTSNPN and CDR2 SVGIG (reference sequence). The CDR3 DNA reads TGTGCCTGGAGTGTACTCGGTGCTGAGACCCAGTACTTC. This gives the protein CAWSVLGAETQYF.

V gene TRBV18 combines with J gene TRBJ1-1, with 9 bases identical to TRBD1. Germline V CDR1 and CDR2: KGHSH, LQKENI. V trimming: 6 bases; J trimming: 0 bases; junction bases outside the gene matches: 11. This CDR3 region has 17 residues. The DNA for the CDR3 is TGTGCCAGCTCTCGCCGGGACAGGGAATTAATGAACACTGAAGCTTTCTTT. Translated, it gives CASSRRDRELMNTEAFF.

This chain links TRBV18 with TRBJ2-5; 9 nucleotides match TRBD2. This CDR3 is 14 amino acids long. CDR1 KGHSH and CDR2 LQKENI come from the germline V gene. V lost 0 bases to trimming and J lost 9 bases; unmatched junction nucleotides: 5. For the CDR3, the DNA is TGTGCCAGCTCACCACCGGGGCTAGCGGGGCCCCAGTACTTC. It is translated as CASSPPGLAGPQYF.

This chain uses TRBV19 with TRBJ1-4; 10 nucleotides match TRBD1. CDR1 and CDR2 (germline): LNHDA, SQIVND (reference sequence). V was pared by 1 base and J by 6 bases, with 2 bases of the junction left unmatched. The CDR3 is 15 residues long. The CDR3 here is CASSIAGTGDEKLFF. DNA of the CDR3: TGTGCCAGTAGTATAGCTGGGACAGGGGATGAAAAACTGTTTTTT.

CDR3 amino acids: CASSSPRTDYHGWSKQFF. In DNA, the CDR3 is TGTGCCAGCAGCTCACCGCGGACTGACTACCACGGTTGGAGTAAGCAGTTCTTC. This chain links TRBV7-9 with TRBJ2-1; D is perhaps TRBD2 (5 bases). This CDR3 spans 18 amino acids. CDR1 SEHNR and CDR2 FQNEAQ come from the germline V gene (reference sequence). Deletions cut 4 bases from V and 11 bases from J, with 30 bases between.

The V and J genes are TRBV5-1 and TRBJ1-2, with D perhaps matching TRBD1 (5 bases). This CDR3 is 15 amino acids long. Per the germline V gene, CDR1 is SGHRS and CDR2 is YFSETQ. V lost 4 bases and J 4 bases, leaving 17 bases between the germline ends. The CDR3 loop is CASSVSGTETYGYTF. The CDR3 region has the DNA TGCGCCAGCAGCGTCTCCGGGACTGAGACCTATGGCTACACCTTC.

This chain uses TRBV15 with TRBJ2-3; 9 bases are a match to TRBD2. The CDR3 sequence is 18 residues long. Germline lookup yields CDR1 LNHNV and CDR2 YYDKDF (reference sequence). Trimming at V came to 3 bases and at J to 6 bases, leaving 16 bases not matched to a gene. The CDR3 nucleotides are TGTGCCACCAGCAGCATGATTAGCGGGGGTGAATTTAGGGATACGCAGTATTTT. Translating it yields CATSSMISGGEFRDTQYF.

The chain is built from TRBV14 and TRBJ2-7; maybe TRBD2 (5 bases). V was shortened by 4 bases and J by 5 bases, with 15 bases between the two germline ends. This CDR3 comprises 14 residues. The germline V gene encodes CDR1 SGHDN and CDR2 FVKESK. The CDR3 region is CASSPRWGSDEQYF. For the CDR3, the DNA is TGTGCCAGCAGCCCGCGGTGGGGTAGCGACGAGCAGTACTTC.

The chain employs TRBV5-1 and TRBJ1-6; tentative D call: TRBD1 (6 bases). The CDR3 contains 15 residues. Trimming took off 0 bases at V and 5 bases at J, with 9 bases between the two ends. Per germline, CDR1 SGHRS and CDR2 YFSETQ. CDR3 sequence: CASSLAWTDNSPLHF. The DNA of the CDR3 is TGCGCCAGCAGCTTGGCCTGGACAGATAATTCACCCCTCCACTTT.